This T cell receptor (beta chain) is from a study of identical twins. This CDR3 comprises 15 residues. The V gene's germline CDR1 is SQVTM and CDR2 ANQGSEA. Germline trimming cut 0 bases from V and 6 bases from J; bases unmatched to any gene: 10. Study observations and caveats: Abundant cord blood beta clonotypes carried fewer insertions; memory repertoires showed none.

As regards this clonotype: Its antigen is undetermined.

TCRdb ran MiXCR on the 5' RACE reads and lists one entry per CDR3 protein. Of just over 450,000 distinct CDR3 sequences in the sample, approximately 15% were seen once. This sample was also put to use in a study of yellow fever vaccine responses in identical twins. That source reports: After vaccination, twins' T cell response reportedly seemed partly convergent, partly personalized.

The chain recombines TRBV29-1 with TRBJ2-7; 8 positions match TRBD1. The sample was CD4+ T cells sorted from blood. This TCR came from a woman between 18 and 29 years old in good health. CDR3 residues: CSVEDRQGALLEQYF. DNA of the CDR3: TGCAGCGTTGAAGATAGGCAGGGGGCGCTCCTCGAGCAGTACTTC.